Included here is one TCR beta chain sequence, with context. There are 17 residues in the CDR3. V was clipped by 0 bases and J by 4 bases; unmatched bases: 9. Per the germline V gene, CDR1 is SGHTS and CDR2 is YDEGEE. The authors' processing: The assay estimated nucleated cells by amplifying reference gene primers. Clones were read by immunoSEQ multiplex PCR, and TCRdb kept only the in-frame ones, dropping some. V and J calls and clone size are as listed in that table; D and trimming were resolved from the DNA. The data contain roughly 39,000 clones, approximately 90% of them seen just once; the ten biggest clones take up 19%. This entry comes from a study of blood T cell repertoires in COVID-19. The overall study: T cells, B-cell-depleted T cells, or PBMCs supplied cDNA or gDNA.

This receptor was identified in a man in his forties or fifties in a cohort sampled during active COVID-19. The J gene is TRBJ1-1, the V gene TRBV5-8; 10 bases fit TRBD1. The sequencing input was peripheral blood. CDR3 in amino acids: CASSLGGQGTFSTEAFF. DNA for the CDR3: TGTGCCAGCAGCTTGGGGGGACAGGGGACTTTTAGCACTGAAGCTTTCTTT.